The 16 T cell receptor beta chains presented below share a single source sample, sequenced in a study of cytomegalovirus exposure and HLA in healthy donors. Both 60 Vbeta primers and 13 Jbeta primers went into the PCR. Assay used: immunoSEQ multiplex PCR; TCRdb lists only in-frame clones, some missing. Its table lists 150,000 to 200,000 clones. Source material: PBMCs. These receptor sequences come from a boy aged 10-17 years in good health and CMV-seronegative.

The rearrangement uses TRBV27 and TRBJ1-4; D unresolved. CDR1 and CDR2 (germline): MNHEY, SMNVEV (reference sequence). The CDR3 consists of 14 residues. Trimming took 2 bases from V and 5 from J, leaving 9 bases between them. The CDR3 protein is CASSLGLPNEKLFF. CDR3 sequence (DNA): TGTGCCAGCAGTTTAGGACTCCCCAATGAAAAACTGTTTTTT.

The chain carries TRBV11-2 and TRBJ1-2; D not resolved. CDR1 is SGHAT, CDR2 FQNNGV, per germline. V lost 1 base and J lost 5, with 8 bases in between. CDR3 length: 13 amino acids. This CDR3 reads CASSLGEGYGYTF. CDR3 coding DNA: TGTGCCAGCAGCTTAGGGGAGGGATATGGCTACACCTTC.

V is TRBV11-3 and J is TRBJ1-1, with TRBD1 as a possible D gene (6 bases). Trimming shortened V by 1 base and J by 4 bases, and 13 bases separated the two germline ends. Germline CDR1 reads SGHNT; CDR2 reads YENEEA. The CDR3 runs to 15 residues. The CDR3 DNA sequence: TGTGCCAGCAGCTTAGGGGCGGGGGCCGGCACTGAAGCTTTCTTT. Translation gives CASSLGAGAGTEAFF.

V usage is TRBV7-9 and J usage is TRBJ2-5; 11 nucleotides match TRBD1. TRBJ2-7 matches the DNA end more closely, so the J call is doubtful. Germline-derived CDR1 and CDR2 are SEHNR and FQNEAQ (reference sequence). The CDR3 covers 15 residues. CDR3 in DNA: TGTGCCAGCAGCTCTACGGACAGGGGGCCTTACGAGCAGTACTTC. This codes for CASSSTDRGPYEQYF.

V and J are TRBV5-4 and TRBJ1-3; 9 bases map to TRBD1. The CDR3 length is 15 residues. Germline V CDR1 and CDR2: SGHNT, YYREEE (reference sequence). J was trimmed by 4 bases and V by 3 bases; bases with no gene match: 5. The CDR3 is CASSSRGTGGNTIYF. The CDR3 DNA is TGTGCCAGCAGCTCACGAGGGACAGGGGGAAACACCATATATTTT. The full variable domain, rest sourced from reference TRBV5-4 and TRBJ1-3, is ETGVTQSPTHLIKTRGQQVTLRCSSQSGHNTVSWYQQALGQGPQFIFQYYREEENGRGNFPPRFSGLQFPNYSSELNVNALELDDSALYLCASSSRGTGGNTIYFGEGSWLTVV.

The chain is built from TRBV7-8 and TRBJ1-1, with D possibly matching TRBD1 (5 bases). In germline, CDR1 is SGHVS, CDR2 FQNEAQ. This CDR3 comprises 16 residues. V was clipped by 1 base and J by 10 bases, with 22 bases between them. CDR3 in DNA: TGTGCCAGCAGCTTAGGCCGTAAGGGACCCAGGGAGGCAGCTTTCTTT. Protein product: CASSLGRKGPREAAFF.

The chain's CDR3 is CASSLETGSGNTIYF. CDR3 coding DNA: TGCGCCAGCAGCTTAGAAACAGGGTCCGGAAACACCATATATTTT. This chain links TRBV5-1 with TRBJ1-3, with D possibly matching TRBD1 (6 bases). V lost 2 bases and J lost 4, with 13 bases in between. CDR1 is SGHRS, CDR2 YFSETQ, per germline. The CDR3 loop spans 15 amino acids.

The CDR3 sequence is CASSPWGGGAWNEQFF. The CDR3 DNA reads TGTGCCAGCAGCCCGTGGGGTGGGGGGGCCTGGAATGAGCAGTTCTTC. This chain joins TRBV7-3 and TRBJ2-1, with a weak D call TRBD2 (7 bases). The V end was cut by 5 bases, the J end by 7 bases, with 21 bases between. Germline V gene data show CDR1 as SGHTA and CDR2 as FQGTGA. This CDR3 has 16 amino acids.

The rearrangement links TRBV10-2 to TRBJ1-2, with D possibly being TRBD1 (5 bases). Trimming left V 2 bases short and J 3 bases short, with 13 bases between. CDR3 length: 15 amino acids. Germline V gene data show CDR1 as WSHSY and CDR2 as SAAADI. CDR3 bases: TGCGCCAGCAGTGAGACCCAGGGATGGGACTATGGCTACACCTTC. It codes for CASSETQGWDYGYTF.

The rearrangement links TRBV18 to TRBJ1-1, with D perhaps matching TRBD1 (6 bases). Germline values: CDR1 KGHSH, CDR2 LQKENI. CDR3 size: 12 residues. The V gene lost 3 bases and the J gene lost 8 bases, with 10 bases spanning the gap. The CDR3 DNA follows: TGTGCCAGCTCACCGAAAACAGGGGAAGCTTTCTTT. It yields the protein CASSPKTGEAFF. Together with reference TRBV18 and TRBJ1-1, the CDR3 gives the full variable domain: NAGVMQNPRHLVRRRGQEARLRCSPMKGHSHVYWYRQLPEEGLKFMVYLQKENIIDESGMPKERFSAEFPKEGPSILRIQQVVRGDSAAYFCASSPKTGEAFFGQGTRLTVV.

CDR3 protein: CASSLVFPGGGTDTQYF. CDR3 DNA: TGCGCCAGCAGCTTGGTATTTCCGGGGGGGGGCACAGATACGCAGTATTTT. This chain uses TRBV5-1 with TRBJ2-3; 8 bases align to TRBD2. CDR3 length: 17 amino acids. Germline assignment: CDR1 SGHRS and CDR2 YFSETQ. Trimming at V came to 0 bases and at J to 1 base, leaving 7 bases not matched to a gene.

V gene TRBV15 combines with J gene TRBJ2-2; no reliable D call. Germline values: CDR1 LNHNV, CDR2 YYDKDF (reference sequence). The CDR3 contains 15 residues. The ends were cut back, 1 base at V and 1 base at J, with 7 bases in the middle. CDR3 nucleotide sequence: TGTGCCACCAGCAGAGTGGCCGAGAACACCGGGGAGCTGTTTTTT. It specifies CATSRVAENTGELFF.

The V and J genes are TRBV7-2 and TRBJ1-4, with D perhaps TRBD1 (6 bases). Trimming took off 5 bases at V and 0 bases at J, with 13 bases between the two ends. The CDR3 totals 16 residues. Germline CDR1 is SGHTA and CDR2 is FQGNSA. CDR3 bases: TGTGCCAGCAGCCCCGGGACACCTGCAACTAATGAAAAACTGTTTTTT. Its translation: CASSPGTPATNEKLFF.

V gene TRBV19 combines with J gene TRBJ2-1, with 8 bases that match TRBD2. Germline V gives CDR1 LNHDA, CDR2 SQIVND (reference sequence). J was trimmed by 5 bases and V by 8 bases; bases with no gene match: 8. This CDR3 region has 14 residues. The CDR3 DNA sequence: TGTGCCAGTCAACTAGCGGATTATAACAATGAGCAGTTCTTC. Its protein is CASQLADYNNEQFF.

The genes are TRBV7-9 and TRBJ1-2; perhaps TRBD1 as D (6 bases). Germline CDR1 reads SEHNR; CDR2 reads FQNEAQ (reference sequence). Trimming stripped 5 bases from V and 4 bases from J, with 17 bases between. This CDR3 region has 15 residues. CDR3 in amino acids: CASSPWTVGIYGYTF. As DNA, the CDR3 is TGTGCCAGCAGCCCGTGGACAGTCGGAATCTATGGCTACACCTTC.

This chain joins TRBV5-1 and TRBJ2-1, with D perhaps matching TRBD1 (6 bases). V lost 5 bases, J lost 0 bases, and 15 bases lay in between. The CDR3 has 16 amino acids. From germline, CDR1 is SGHRS and CDR2 YFSETQ. The DNA of the CDR3 is TGCGCCAGCAGGGGGGACACCGCGGACTCCTACAATGAGCAGTTCTTC. Residues: CASRGDTADSYNEQFF.